A selection of T cell receptor beta chains follows, all from one sample in a study of neurological immune-mediated disorders. TCRdb re-derived calls from the 5' RACE reads in MiXCR, one entry per CDR3 protein. In the table there are tens of thousands of distinct CDR3 sequences, under 5% of which are singletons. Sequencing was done on a sample of PBMCs. These receptors came from a woman between 45 and 65 years old with multiple sclerosis. Both conserved end residues are part of each CDR3. A D gene is named only where the DNA matches it firmly. Expanded clones are given a class, and other clones once, few, many or no size at all.

clone size: many
D gene: .
J gene: TRBJ1-1
V gene: TRBV20-1
CDR3 protein: CSAQGNTEAFF
CDR3 DNA: TGCAGTGCCCAGGGGAACACTGAAGCTTTCTTT

clone size: many
D gene: TRBD1
J gene: TRBJ1-6
V gene: TRBV7-9
CDR3 protein: CASSLPTGGNSPLHF
CDR3 DNA: TGTGCCAGCAGCTTACCCACAGGGGGGAATTCACCCCTCCACTTT

clone size: many
D gene: TRBD1
J gene: TRBJ2-1
V gene: TRBV4-1
CDR3 protein: CASSSRQGGNEQFF
CDR3 DNA: TGCGCCAGCAGCTCCCGACAGGGGGGGAATGAGCAGTTCTTC

clone size: many
D gene: .
J gene: TRBJ2-1
V gene: TRBV20-1
CDR3 protein: CSARDLASSYNEQFF
CDR3 DNA: TGCAGTGCTAGAGACCTAGCTAGCTCCTACAATGAGCAGTTCTTC

clone size: many
D gene: .
J gene: TRBJ2-2
V gene: TRBV12-3/TRBV12-4
CDR3 protein: CASSLKGITGELFF
CDR3 DNA: TGTGCCAGCAGTTTGAAGGGGATCACCGGGGAGCTGTTTTTT

clone size: many
D gene: .
J gene: TRBJ1-5
V gene: TRBV5-1
CDR3 protein: CASSLEGSNQPQHF
CDR3 DNA: TGCGCCAGCAGCTTGGAGGGTAGCAATCAGCCCCAGCATTTT

clone size: many
D gene: TRBD2
J gene: TRBJ2-1
V gene: TRBV20-1
CDR3 protein: CSARTSGGADEQFF
CDR3 DNA: TGCAGTGCCCGCACTAGCGGGGGGGCGGATGAGCAGTTCTTC

clone size: .
D gene: TRBD2
J gene: TRBJ2-3
V gene: TRBV10-1
CDR3 protein: CASSKTTRLALTDTQYF
CDR3 DNA: TGCGCCAGCAGTAAGACCACTAGACTAGCTCTCACAGATACGCAGTATTTT

clone size: many
D gene: .
J gene: TRBJ1-1
V gene: TRBV7-2
CDR3 protein: CASSLLRLSPEAFF
CDR3 DNA: TGTGCCAGCAGCTTACTCCGACTTAGCCCTGAAGCTTTCTTT

clone size: many
D gene: TRBD1
J gene: TRBJ2-1
V gene: TRBV20-1
CDR3 protein: CSATWDRGSNEQFF
CDR3 DNA: TGCAGTGCTACTTGGGACAGGGGGAGCAATGAGCAGTTCTTC

clone size: many
D gene: .
J gene: TRBJ1-6
V gene: TRBV20-1
CDR3 protein: CSATSGLNNSPLHF
CDR3 DNA: TGCAGTGCCACCTCTGGACTCAATAATTCACCCCTCCACTTT

clone size: many
D gene: .
J gene: TRBJ2-5
V gene: TRBV5-6
CDR3 protein: CASRRDRETQYF
CDR3 DNA: TGTGCCAGCAGGAGGGATCGGGAGACCCAGTACTTC

clone size: many
D gene: .
J gene: TRBJ2-7
V gene: TRBV5-1
CDR3 protein: CASSLLQGVYEQYF
CDR3 DNA: TGCGCCAGCAGCTTGCTCCAGGGCGTCTACGAGCAGTACTTC

clone size: few
D gene: TRBD1
J gene: TRBJ1-1
V gene: TRBV29-1
CDR3 protein: CSVEGQGGHTEAFF
CDR3 DNA: TGCAGCGTTGAAGGACAGGGGGGACACACTGAAGCTTTCTTT

clone size: many
D gene: TRBD1
J gene: TRBJ2-1
V gene: TRBV5-1
CDR3 protein: CASSPGTGGINEQFF
CDR3 DNA: TGCGCCAGCAGCCCTGGGACAGGGGGGATCAATGAGCAGTTCTTC

clone size: many
D gene: .
J gene: TRBJ1-1
V gene: TRBV6-6
CDR3 protein: CASSAQVMNTEAFF
CDR3 DNA: TGTGCCAGCAGTGCACAGGTTATGAACACTGAAGCTTTCTTT

clone size: many
D gene: .
J gene: TRBJ2-1
V gene: TRBV4-3
CDR3 protein: CASSQEGHNEQFF
CDR3 DNA: TGCGCCAGCAGCCAAGAGGGCCACAATGAGCAGTTCTTC

clone size: many
D gene: .
J gene: TRBJ2-2
V gene: TRBV3-1
CDR3 protein: CASSHDWPGELFF
CDR3 DNA: TGTGCCAGCAGCCATGACTGGCCCGGGGAGCTGTTTTTT

clone size: many
D gene: .
J gene: TRBJ1-1
V gene: TRBV20-1
CDR3 protein: CSARPIQGDIFMNTEAFF
CDR3 DNA: TGCAGTGCTAGACCAATTCAGGGAGATATTTTCATGAACACTGAAGCTTTCTTT

clone size: many
D gene: .
J gene: TRBJ2-7
V gene: TRBV20-1
CDR3 protein: CSARTNYRTYEQYF
CDR3 DNA: TGCAGTGCTCGAACTAACTACAGGACCTACGAGCAGTACTTC

clone size: .
D gene: .
J gene: TRBJ1-1
V gene: TRBV28
CDR3 protein: CASSLVSVIGDTEAFF
CDR3 DNA: TGTGCCAGCAGTTTAGTTTCCGTAATTGGGGACACTGAAGCTTTCTTT

clone size: many
D gene: .
J gene: TRBJ1-1
V gene: TRBV9
CDR3 protein: CASSVEVAGMAEAFF
CDR3 DNA: TGTGCCAGCAGCGTAGAGGTTGCGGGAATGGCTGAAGCTTTCTTT

clone size: many
D gene: .
J gene: TRBJ2-7
V gene: TRBV9
CDR3 protein: CASSPEGTPYEQYF
CDR3 DNA: TGTGCCAGCAGCCCTGAGGGTACCCCCTACGAGCAGTACTTC

clone size: many
D gene: .
J gene: TRBJ2-5
V gene: TRBV20-1
CDR3 protein: CSARGQVVKETQYF
CDR3 DNA: TGCAGTGCTAGAGGACAGGTAGTAAAAGAGACCCAGTACTTC

clone size: many
D gene: .
J gene: TRBJ2-2
V gene: TRBV5-1
CDR3 protein: CASRQFGGNTGELFF
CDR3 DNA: TGCGCCAGCAGGCAGTTCGGGGGTAACACCGGGGAGCTGTTTTTT

clone size: many
D gene: .
J gene: TRBJ2-5
V gene: TRBV5-1
CDR3 protein: CASSLEAFQETQYF
CDR3 DNA: TGCGCCAGCAGCTTGGAGGCCTTCCAAGAGACCCAGTACTTC

clone size: few
D gene: TRBD1
J gene: TRBJ2-7
V gene: TRBV20-1
CDR3 protein: CSAEDRVEYEQYF
CDR3 DNA: TGCAGTGCTGAGGACAGGGTGGAATACGAGCAGTACTTC

clone size: many
D gene: .
J gene: TRBJ2-1
V gene: TRBV3-1
CDR3 protein: CASSQVIGGERNEQFF
CDR3 DNA: TGTGCCAGCAGCCAAGTCATCGGCGGGGAGCGCAATGAGCAGTTCTTC

clone size: many
D gene: TRBD1
J gene: TRBJ1-1
V gene: TRBV20-1
CDR3 protein: CSASRQGITEAFF
CDR3 DNA: TGCAGTGCTAGTCGACAGGGGATCACTGAAGCTTTCTTT

clone size: many
D gene: TRBD1
J gene: TRBJ2-5
V gene: TRBV7-2
CDR3 protein: CASSPGQGAETQYF
CDR3 DNA: TGTGCCAGCAGCCCTGGACAGGGGGCAGAGACCCAGTACTTC

clone size: many
D gene: TRBD2
J gene: TRBJ2-7
V gene: TRBV7-9
CDR3 protein: CASSISGIGYEQYF
CDR3 DNA: TGTGCCAGCAGCATTAGCGGGATTGGCTACGAGCAGTACTTC

clone size: many
D gene: TRBD1
J gene: TRBJ1-5
V gene: TRBV7-8
CDR3 protein: CASSPDRGWNQPQHF
CDR3 DNA: TGTGCCAGCAGCCCCGACAGGGGATGGAATCAGCCCCAGCATTTT

clone size: many
D gene: TRBD1
J gene: TRBJ1-3
V gene: TRBV9
CDR3 protein: CASSVDRGHGNTIYF
CDR3 DNA: TGTGCCAGCAGCGTAGACAGGGGACATGGAAACACCATATATTTT

clone size: .
D gene: .
J gene: TRBJ1-5
V gene: TRBV12-3/TRBV12-4
CDR3 protein: CASSRDPMDGPQHF
CDR3 DNA: TGTGCCAGCAGCCGGGACCCTATGGACGGGCCCCAGCATTTT

clone size: few
D gene: .
J gene: TRBJ1-6
V gene: TRBV12-3/TRBV12-4
CDR3 protein: CASSPTGNSPLNF
CDR3 DNA: TGTGCCAGCAGTCCCACAGGGAATTCACCCCTCAACTTT

clone size: many
D gene: TRBD2
J gene: TRBJ2-3
V gene: TRBV2
CDR3 protein: CASSDPLAESGDTQYF
CDR3 DNA: TGTGCCAGCTCCGACCCCCTAGCGGAATCGGGAGATACGCAGTATTTT

clone size: few
D gene: .
J gene: TRBJ1-5
V gene: TRBV6-1
CDR3 protein: CASSEGLWQPQHF
CDR3 DNA: TGTGCCAGCAGTGAGGGGCTCTGGCAGCCCCAGCATTTT

clone size: many
D gene: .
J gene: TRBJ2-7
V gene: TRBV24-1
CDR3 protein: CATSDGPAHRGEQYF
CDR3 DNA: TGTGCCACCAGTGATGGGCCGGCTCATCGGGGGGAGCAGTACTTC

clone size: many
D gene: .
J gene: TRBJ1-2
V gene: TRBV12-3/TRBV12-4
CDR3 protein: CASSLSQGQDGYTF
CDR3 DNA: TGTGCCAGCAGTTTAAGTCAGGGGCAGGATGGCTACACCTTC

clone size: many
D gene: TRBD2
J gene: TRBJ2-1
V gene: TRBV20-1
CDR3 protein: CTLGSGGRDEQFF
CDR3 DNA: TGCACCTTGGGGAGCGGGGGGCGGGATGAGCAGTTCTTC

clone size: many
D gene: .
J gene: TRBJ1-1
V gene: TRBV20-1
CDR3 protein: CSAIINTEAFF
CDR3 DNA: TGCAGTGCTATAATAAACACTGAAGCTTTCTTT

clone size: many
D gene: TRBD2
J gene: TRBJ2-2
V gene: TRBV24-1
CDR3 protein: CAASGGGELFF
CDR3 DNA: TGTGCCGCCAGCGGGGGCGGGGAGCTGTTTTTT

clone size: few
D gene: .
J gene: TRBJ1-1
V gene: TRBV27
CDR3 protein: CASSLNAGANTEAFF
CDR3 DNA: TGTGCCAGCAGTTTAAATGCAGGGGCAAACACTGAAGCTTTCTTT

clone size: many
D gene: TRBD1
J gene: TRBJ1-4
V gene: TRBV7-3
CDR3 protein: CASSRDRARTNEKLFF
CDR3 DNA: TGTGCCAGCAGCCGAGACAGGGCTCGGACTAATGAAAAACTGTTTTTT